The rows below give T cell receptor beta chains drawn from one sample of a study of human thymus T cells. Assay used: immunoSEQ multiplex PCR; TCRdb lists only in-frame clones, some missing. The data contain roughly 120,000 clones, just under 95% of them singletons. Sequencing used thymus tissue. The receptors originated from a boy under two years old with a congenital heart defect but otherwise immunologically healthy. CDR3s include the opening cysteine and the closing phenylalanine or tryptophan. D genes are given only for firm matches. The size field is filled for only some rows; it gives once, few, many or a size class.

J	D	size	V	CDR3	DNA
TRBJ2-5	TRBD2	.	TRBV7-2	CASSLGGTSGGTQETQYF	TGTGCCAGCAGCTTGGGAGGTACTAGCGGGGGAACGCAAGAGACCCAGTACTTC
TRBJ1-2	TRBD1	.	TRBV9	CASSPKDREDYGYTF	TGTGCCAGCAGCCCCAAGGACAGGGAGGACTATGGCTACACCTTC
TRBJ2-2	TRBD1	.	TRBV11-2	CASSLRQGAWTGELFF	TGTGCCAGCAGCTTAAGACAGGGGGCGTGGACCGGGGAGCTGTTTTTT
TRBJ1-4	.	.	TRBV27	CATALSGRRPNEKLFF	TGTGCCACCGCCCTGTCAGGGCGCAGACCTAATGAAAAACTGTTTTTT
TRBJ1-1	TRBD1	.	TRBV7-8	CASSSTRGVNTEAFF	TGTGCCAGCAGCTCAACCAGGGGGGTGAACACTGAAGCTTTCTTT
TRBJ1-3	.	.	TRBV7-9	CASSDPGHERENTIYF	TGTGCCAGCAGCGATCCGGGACATGAACGGGAAAACACCATATATTTT
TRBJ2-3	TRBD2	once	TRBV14	CASSQTGGAPDTQYF	TGTGCCAGCAGCCAAACCGGGGGGGCCCCAGATACGCAGTATTTT
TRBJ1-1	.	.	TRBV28	CASSPKGGTEAFF	TGTGCCAGCAGTCCCAAGGGGGGCACTGAAGCTTTCTTT
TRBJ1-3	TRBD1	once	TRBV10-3	CAITRQGFGNTIYF	TGTGCCATCACTAGACAGGGATTCGGAAACACCATATATTTT
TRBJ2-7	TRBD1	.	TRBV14	CASSQFPGQGDYEQYF	TGTGCCAGCAGCCAATTTCCGGGACAGGGGGACTACGAGCAGTACTTC
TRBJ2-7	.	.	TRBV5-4	CASSSRPGRIVSYEQYF	TGTGCCAGCAGCTCCCGTCCAGGGAGGATCGTTTCCTACGAGCAGTACTTC
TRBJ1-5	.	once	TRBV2	CASSVENSNQPQHF	TGTGCCAGCAGTGTGGAGAACAGCAATCAGCCCCAGCATTTT
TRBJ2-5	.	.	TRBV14	CASSQDPGTETQYF	TGTGCCAGCAGCCAAGATCCAGGGACCGAGACCCAGTACTTC
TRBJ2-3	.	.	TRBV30	CGGLRVGGGPDTQYF	TGTGGCGGGCTCAGAGTAGGAGGGGGGCCAGATACGCAGTATTTT
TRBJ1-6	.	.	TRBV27	CASSGPGPPSSYNSPLHF	TGTGCCAGCAGTGGGCCCGGGCCGCCGAGCTCCTATAATTCACCCCTCCACTTT
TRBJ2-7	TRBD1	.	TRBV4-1	CASSQQPGQAIYEQYF	TGCGCCAGCAGCCAACAACCGGGACAGGCGATCTACGAGCAGTACTTC
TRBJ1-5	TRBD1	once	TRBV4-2	CASSQVRGRQGGNQPQHF	TGTGCCAGCAGCCAAGTCCGTGGGCGGCAGGGGGGTAATCAGCCCCAGCATTTT
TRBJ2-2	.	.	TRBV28	CASSLSAGRAGELFF	TGTGCCAGCAGTTTGAGCGCGGGTCGGGCTGGGGAGCTGTTTTTT
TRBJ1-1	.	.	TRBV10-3	CAISIGLNTEAFF	TGTGCCATCAGTATCGGGCTGAACACTGAAGCTTTCTTT
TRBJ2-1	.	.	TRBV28	CASSLYPGDYNEQFF	TGTGCCAGCAGTTTATACCCGGGGGACTACAATGAGCAGTTCTTC
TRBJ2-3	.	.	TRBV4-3	CASSQVRGLRVDTQYF	TGCGCCAGCAGCCAAGTTAGGGGCCTTAGGGTAGATACGCAGTATTTT
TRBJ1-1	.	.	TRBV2	CASSGGPTTEAFF	TGTGCCAGCAGTGGGGGCCCGACCACTGAAGCTTTCTTT
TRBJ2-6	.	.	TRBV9	CASSASSVSGANVLTF	TGTGCCAGCAGCGCCAGCTCAGTCTCTGGGGCCAACGTCCTGACTTTC
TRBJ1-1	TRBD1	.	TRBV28	CASSHTPTGGRTEAFF	TGTGCCAGCAGCCACACTCCAACAGGGGGTAGAACTGAAGCTTTCTTT
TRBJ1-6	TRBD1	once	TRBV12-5	CASGSWTGNSYNSPLHF	TGTGCTAGTGGTTCTTGGACAGGAAACTCCTATAATTCACCCCTCCACTTT
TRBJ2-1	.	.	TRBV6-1	CASSERRTELSNEQFF	TGTGCCAGCAGTGAACGGAGGACAGAGCTATCAAATGAGCAGTTCTTC
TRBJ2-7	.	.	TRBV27	CASSFPRTTPTYEQYF	TGTGCCAGCAGCTTCCCCAGGACTACCCCAACCTACGAGCAGTACTTC
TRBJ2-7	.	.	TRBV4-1	CASSQGSGPYEQYF	TGCGCCAGCAGCCAAGGTAGCGGCCCCTACGAGCAGTACTTC
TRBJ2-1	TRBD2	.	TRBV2	CASSEAGTSGSPYNEQFF	TGTGCCAGCAGTGAAGCGGGGACTAGCGGGTCCCCCTACAATGAGCAGTTCTTC
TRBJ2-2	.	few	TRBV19	CASGTGELFF	TGTGCCAGCGGGACCGGGGAGCTGTTTTTT
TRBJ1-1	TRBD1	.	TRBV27	CASSPIKGAGTEAFF	TGTGCCAGCAGCCCTATCAAGGGGGCGGGCACTGAAGCTTTCTTT
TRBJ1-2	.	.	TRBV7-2	CASSPKVERGSYGYTF	TGTGCCAGCAGCCCCAAGGTGGAGAGGGGAAGCTATGGCTACACCTTC
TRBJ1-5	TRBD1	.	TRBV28	CASSSYRDRADSNQPQHF	TGTGCCAGCAGTTCATACCGGGACAGGGCGGATAGCAATCAGCCCCAGCATTTT
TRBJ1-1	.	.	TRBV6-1	CASSAVRALNTEAFF	TGTGCCAGCAGTGCCGTGCGGGCCCTGAACACTGAAGCTTTCTTT
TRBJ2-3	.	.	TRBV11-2	CASSPRQLCELEDTQYF	TGTGCCAGCAGTCCCCGACAGCTCTGTGAGCTAGAGGATACGCAGTATTTT
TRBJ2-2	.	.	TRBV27	CASSSRTDNTGELFF	TGTGCCAGCAGTTCTCGGACGGATAACACCGGGGAGCTGTTTTTT
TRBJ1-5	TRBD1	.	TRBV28	CASSFQGAGSNQPQHF	TGTGCCAGCAGTTTCCAGGGGGCGGGTAGCAATCAGCCCCAGCATTTT
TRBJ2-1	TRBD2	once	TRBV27	CASIAGTSGGHNEQFF	TGTGCCAGCATCGCCGGGACTAGCGGGGGGCATAATGAGCAGTTCTTC
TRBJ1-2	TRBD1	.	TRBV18	CASSPRDRGNYGYTF	TGTGCCAGCTCACCACGGGACAGGGGGAACTATGGCTACACCTTC
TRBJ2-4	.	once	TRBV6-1	CASSEASKNIQYF	TGTGCCAGCAGTGAAGCCAGCAAGAACATTCAGTACTTC
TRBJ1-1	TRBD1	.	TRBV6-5	CASKDRGRRGTEAFF	TGTGCCAGCAAAGACAGGGGGCGCCGGGGCACTGAAGCTTTCTTT
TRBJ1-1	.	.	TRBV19	CASSIIRNTEAFF	TGTGCCAGTAGTATTATACGAAACACTGAAGCTTTCTTT
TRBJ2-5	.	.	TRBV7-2	CASSWIPWGGVVETQYF	TGTGCCAGCAGCTGGATTCCTTGGGGCGGGGTGGTTGAGACCCAGTACTTC
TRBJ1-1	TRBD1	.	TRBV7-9	CASSYRTGGIKAFF	TGTGCCAGCAGCTATCGGACAGGGGGAATCAAAGCTTTCTTT
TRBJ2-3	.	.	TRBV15	CATSRDLTGSPFDTQYF	TGTGCCACCAGCAGAGATTTAACGGGGTCTCCCTTCGATACGCAGTATTTT
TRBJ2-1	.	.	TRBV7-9	CASSRRDQPYNEQFF	TGTGCCAGCAGCCGCCGGGACCAGCCCTACAATGAGCAGTTCTTC
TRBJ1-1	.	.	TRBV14	CASSQVGGRAFF	TGTGCCAGCAGCCAAGTTGGGGGTAGGGCTTTCTTT
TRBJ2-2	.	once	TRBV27	CASSLSDSGELFF	TGTGCCAGCAGTTTGTCGGACAGCGGGGAGCTGTTTTTT